These 31 T cell receptor beta chains share one sample of origin, sequenced in a study of CD8+CD57+ T cells in acquired aplastic anemia. Genomic DNA constituted the template upon which TCR beta VDJ and CDR3 profiling was performed. TCRdb itself ran the reads through MiXCR, one entry per CDR3 protein. The data show a few hundred thousand distinct CDR3 sequences, roughly 50% seen once. The authors sequenced patients whose flow cytometry had shown CD8+CD57+ cell expansion. Sequencing was done on a sample of sorted CD4+, CD8+, or CD8+CD57+ T cells (not recorded which) from PBMCs. These receptors all stem from a human donor with aplastic anemia.

By share of the sample, this clonotype is medium-sized. The gene calls are TRBV15 and TRBJ1-6, with 7 nucleotides matching TRBD1. Germline V gives CDR1 LNHNV, CDR2 YYDKDF (reference sequence). J was trimmed by 11 bases and V by 3 bases; bases with no gene match: 1. The CDR3 contains 12 residues. CDR3 in DNA: TGTGCCACCAGCAGGGGACAGCCACCCCTCCACTTT. Encoded protein: CATSRGQPPLHF.

This clonotype was recorded many times. The rearrangement uses TRBV5-6 and TRBJ1-2, with 7 bases lining up with TRBD1. CDR1 is SGHDT and CDR2 is YYEEEE in the germline V gene. The ends lost 4 bases at V and 4 bases at J; junction bases unmatched: 10. The CDR3 runs to 15 residues. DNA of the CDR3: TGTGCCAGCAGCAATGGACAGGTTTACTCCTATGGCTACACCTTC. This gives the protein CASSNGQVYSYGYTF.

The J gene is TRBJ1-5, the V gene TRBV19; 8 bases are shared with TRBD1. Germline V gene data show CDR1 as LNHDA and CDR2 as SQIVND (reference sequence). The V segment lost 4 bases and the J segment 5 bases; nucleotides outside the gene matches: 7. The CDR3 length is 15 residues. The chain's CDR3 is CASSRQGARDQPQHF. CDR3 nucleotides: TGTGCCAGTAGTAGGCAGGGGGCGAGGGATCAGCCCCAGCATTTT.

The chain joins TRBV20-1 to TRBJ2-3, with 10 positions matching TRBD2. V lost 6 bases, J lost 6 bases, and 9 bases stayed unmatched. The CDR3 is 14 amino acids. From germline, CDR1 is DFQATT and CDR2 SNEGSKA (reference sequence). The CDR3 loop is CSANSGGQADTQYF. The CDR3 DNA reads as TGCAGTGCAAATAGCGGGGGGCAGGCGGATACGCAGTATTTT.

The J gene is TRBJ2-2, the V gene TRBV20-1; 8 positions agree with TRBD1. Per the germline V gene, CDR1 is DFQATT and CDR2 is SNEGSKA (reference sequence). CDR3 size: 15 residues. After removal of 1 base from V and 6 bases from J, the junction contained 7 bases not matched to a gene. CDR3 in amino acids: CSARAGAGGSGELFF. The CDR3 nucleotides are TGCAGTGCTAGAGCCGGGGCAGGGGGCTCCGGGGAGCTGTTTTTT.

This clonotype was found many times. This chain uses TRBV7-8 with TRBJ2-7; TRBD1 might be the D (5 bases). Germline V gene lookup returns CDR1 SGHVS and CDR2 FQNEAQ. The CDR3 contains 14 residues. The V end lost 4 bases, the J end lost 2 bases, and 12 bases lay between the germline ends. CDR3 nucleotide sequence: TGTGCCAGCAGCTCCCGCCTCAGGGCCTACGAGCAGTACTTC. Amino acid sequence: CASSSRLRAYEQYF.

This clonotype turned up a few times. The chain has TRBV6-1 and TRBJ2-7; 7 positions agree with TRBD2. Germline CDR1 and CDR2: MNHNS and SASEGT. Trimming at V came to 10 bases and at J to 0 bases, leaving 12 bases not matched to a gene. The CDR3 totals 15 residues. CDR3 sequence: CATQNTGGPSYEQYF. CDR3 bases: TGTGCCACCCAAAATACGGGGGGTCCCTCCTACGAGCAGTACTTC.

The chain combines TRBV7-2 with TRBJ2-3, with unresolved D. This CDR3 is 13 amino acids long. From germline, CDR1 is SGHTA and CDR2 FQGNSA. V lost 4 bases and J lost 9, with 14 bases in between. CDR3 coding DNA: TGTGCCAGCAGCTCCTCGAAGTACCAAACGCAGTATTTT. It encodes CASSSSKYQTQYF.

The chain carries TRBV7-8 and TRBJ2-7; tentatively, D is TRBD1 or TRBD2 (5 bases each). This CDR3 contains 18 residues. The ends were cut back, 1 base at V and 0 bases at J, with 19 bases in the middle. In germline, CDR1 is SGHVS, CDR2 FQNEAQ. The CDR3: CASSLGLSWDRDSYEQYF. CDR3 nucleotide sequence: TGTGCCAGCAGCTTAGGGCTTTCATGGGACCGGGACTCCTACGAGCAGTACTTC.

This chain links TRBV7-2 with TRBJ2-7; TRBD1 matches 7 bases. Germline loops: CDR1 SGHTA, CDR2 FQGNSA. CDR3 length equals 13 residues. The V segment lost 3 bases and the J segment 2 bases; nucleotides outside the gene matches: 1. The CDR3 DNA sequence: TGTGCCAGCAGCTTGACAGGGCCCTACGAGCAGTACGTC. This codes for CASSLTGPYEQYV.

This chain's CDR3 is CASSRGQGSNQETQYF. CDR3 nucleotides: TGTGCCAGCAGCCGGGGACAGGGTTCAAACCAAGAGACCCAGTACTTC. This chain links TRBV4-2 with TRBJ2-5; TRBD1 aligns across 9 bases. CDR3 length: 16 residues. From germline, CDR1 is LGHNA and CDR2 YNFKEQ. The V and J ends lost 4 bases and 0 bases, in that order; junction bases with no gene match: 6.

This chain joins TRBV3-1 and TRBJ1-2; D is perhaps TRBD1 (5 bases). Germline loops: CDR1 LGHDT, CDR2 YNNKEL (reference sequence). V was cut by 4 bases and J by 10 bases, with 22 bases left in between. The CDR3 is 15 amino acids. The CDR3 is CASSRGVEAGTDYTF. In DNA form, the CDR3 reads TGTGCCAGCAGCCGGGGCGTTGAAGCGGGCACGGACTACACCTTC.

J is TRBJ2-2 and V is TRBV5-1; no clear D gene. CDR3 length: 15 residues. CDR1 is SGHRS and CDR2 is YFSETQ in the germline V gene. V lost 4 bases and J 6 bases, leaving 16 bases between the germline ends. The DNA of the CDR3 is TGCGCCAGCAGCCCCACCCTTGGGGTATCCGGGGAGCTGTTTTTT. This encodes CASSPTLGVSGELFF. Filled out from reference TRBV5-1 and TRBJ2-2, the complete variable domain reads KAGVTQTPRYLIKTRGQQVTLSCSPISGHRSVSWYQQTPGQGLQFLFEYFSETQRNKGNFPGRFSGRQFSNSRSEMNVSTLELGDSALYLCASSPTLGVSGELFFGEGSRLTVL.

This clonotype has ten or more counts. This chain uses TRBV28 with TRBJ1-1; D unclear. This CDR3 contains 16 residues. V lost 4 bases and J lost 1, with 16 bases in between. Germline V gives CDR1 MDHEN, CDR2 SYDVKM. CDR3 bases: TGTGCCAGCAGTTCCAAAGGACTCACGTCGAACACTGAAGCTTTCTTT. Protein sequence: CASSSKGLTSNTEAFF. The whole variable domain, remainder taken from reference TRBV28 and TRBJ1-1, is DVKVTQSSRYLVKRTGEKVFLECVQDMDHENMFWYRQDPGLGLRLIYFSYDVKMKEKGDIPEGYSVSREKKERFSLILESASTNQTSMYLCASSSKGLTSNTEAFFGQGTRLTVV.

This clonotype was seen more than once but under ten times. The DNA for the CDR3 is TGTGCCAGTAACGGGTGGACTAGTCTCACCGAAGAGACCCAGTACTTC. The encoded protein is CASNGWTSLTEETQYF. The chain links TRBV19 to TRBJ2-5, with 7 bases lining up with TRBD2. The germline V gene has CDR1 LNHDA and CDR2 SQIVND (reference sequence). The junction had 14 bases not matched to a gene; V was cut back by 7 bases and J by 3 bases. The CDR3 runs to 16 residues.

This clonotype was seen at least ten times. This sequence joins TRBV12-3 or TRBV12-4 and TRBJ1-4; the D gene is possibly TRBD1 (6 bases). The CDR3 consists of 15 residues. The ends were cut back, 4 bases at V and 11 bases at J, with 20 bases in the middle. The CDR3 coding sequence is TGTGCCAGCAGTTCATCCGGGGGGCAATCGGTGAAACTGTTTTTT. Its translation is CASSSSGGQSVKLFF.

The CDR3 reads CASSLDPPSSSSGGIHDEQYF. In nucleotides, the CDR3 is TGTGCCAGCAGCTTAGATCCGCCATCATCCTCTAGCGGGGGCATCCATGATGAGCAGTACTTC. V is TRBV7-9 and J is TRBJ2-5; 10 positions match TRBD2. CDR3 length: 21 residues. Trimming removed 1 base from V and 11 bases from J; junction bases left unmatched: 28. Germline V gene lookup returns CDR1 SEHNR and CDR2 FQNEAQ (reference sequence).

The chain is built from TRBV5-6 and TRBJ2-4; D could derive from TRBD1 or TRBD2 (5 bases each). The ends were cut back, 2 bases at V and 0 bases at J, with 6 bases in the middle. Looked up from germline, CDR1 is SGHDT and CDR2 is YYEEEE. CDR3 size: 14 residues. The CDR3 region has the DNA TGTGCCAGCAGCTTTGGGGGAGCCAAAAACATTCAGTACTTC. It specifies CASSFGGAKNIQYF.

This sequence joins TRBV7-2 and TRBJ2-1, with TRBD2 identical over 7 bases. The ends lost 9 bases at V and 8 bases at J; junction bases unmatched: 13. The CDR3 runs to 14 residues. Germline V gene sequence: CDR1 SGHTA, CDR2 FQGNSA. In nucleotides, the CDR3 is TGTGCCAGTATACCGGGACTAAATGATCATGAGCAGTTCTTC. Protein product: CASIPGLNDHEQFF.

The chain uses TRBV7-2 and TRBJ1-5; a weak D match, TRBD1 (5 bases). V dropped 0 bases and J dropped 2 bases, with 14 bases sitting between them. CDR3 size: 17 residues. Germline lookup yields CDR1 SGHTA and CDR2 FQGNSA. CDR3 in DNA: TGTGCCAGCAGCTTAGCACGACGGGGGAATGGCAATCAGCCCCAGCATTTT. Protein: CASSLARRGNGNQPQHF. The complete variable domain, with remaining parts taken from reference TRBV7-2 and TRBJ1-5, reads GAGVSQSPSNKVTEKGKDVELRCDPISGHTALYWYRQSLGQGLEFLIYFQGNSAPDKSGLPSDRFSAERTGGSVSTLTIQRTQQEDSAVYLCASSLARRGNGNQPQHFGDGTRLSIL.

With respect to this clonotype: The junction differs from germline at one of its ends, possibly a read error. The chain is built from TRBV7-9 and TRBJ1-4, with D perhaps matching TRBD1 (5 bases). CDR1 and CDR2 from the germline V gene are SEHNR and FQNEAQ (reference sequence). CDR3 length: 16 residues. The CDR3 loop reads CASSLTPGTENGKLFF. The CDR3 bases are TGTGCCAGCAGCTTAACGCCAGGGACCGAGAATGGAAAACTGTTTTTT.

This clonotype occurred many times. The CDR3 sequence: CASSLVTSSGHNEQFF. The CDR3 nucleotides are TGTGCCAGCAGCTTAGTGACTAGTAGCGGACACAATGAGCAGTTCTTC. V usage is TRBV7-2 and J usage is TRBJ2-1, with D perhaps TRBD2 (6 bases). Trimming left V 1 base short and J 5 bases short, with 15 bases between. The CDR3 runs 16 residues. Per germline, CDR1 SGHTA and CDR2 FQGNSA.

The chain uses TRBV2 and TRBJ1-6; 10 nucleotides agree with TRBD1. CDR3 length: 13 amino acids. The V segment lost 6 bases and the J segment 15 bases; nucleotides outside the gene matches: 8. Germline V gene data show CDR1 as SNHLY and CDR2 as FYNNEI. The CDR3 sequence: CASSSLRTGGLHF. The CDR3 nucleotides read TGTGCCAGCAGCTCTTTACGGACAGGGGGCCTCCACTTT.

With respect to this clonotype: This may be a read error: a much more frequent sequence differs by one nucleotide. The rearrangement links TRBV6-5 to TRBJ1-5; D unresolved. V lost 4 bases and J 4 bases, leaving 17 bases between the germline ends. Per germline, CDR1 MNHEY and CDR2 SVGAGI. The CDR3 is made up of 16 amino acids. Written as DNA, the CDR3 is TGTGCCAGCAGTTGCTCGATGGCAGGCGGGAATCAGCCCCAGCATTTT. Its protein product is CASSCSMAGGNQPQHF.

The chain recombines TRBV7-3 with TRBJ1-4, with D possibly matching TRBD1 (5 bases). Germline CDR1 reads SGHTA; CDR2 reads FQGTGA. This CDR3 comprises 15 residues. Trimming stripped 6 bases from V and 4 bases from J, with 15 bases between. This CDR3 is CASRGSGTHNEKLFF. The CDR3 nucleotides read TGTGCCAGCAGGGGTAGTGGGACCCATAATGAAAAACTGTTTTTT.

This clonotype was observed a handful of times. V usage is TRBV9 and J usage is TRBJ2-5; the D is unclear. The V end lost 4 bases, the J end lost 3 bases, and 10 bases lay between the germline ends. The length of the CDR3 is 13 residues. The germline gives CDR1 SGDLS, CDR2 YYNGEE. The CDR3 here is CASSPGTKETQYF. CDR3 in DNA: TGTGCCAGCAGCCCGGGCACGAAAGAGACCCAGTACTTC.

This clonotype was seen only once. This chain links TRBV5-8 with TRBJ2-7; tentative D call: TRBD2 (6 bases). The CDR3 extends over 15 amino acids. Deletions cut 4 bases from V and 6 bases from J, with 20 bases between. CDR1 is SGHTS, CDR2 YDEGEE, per germline. CDR3: CASSPEGLWRGEQYF. The CDR3 DNA reads as TGTGCCAGCAGCCCAGAGGGACTTTGGAGGGGCGAGCAGTACTTC.

The chain couples TRBV10-2 to TRBJ2-1, with 8 bases fitting TRBD2. The CDR3 length is 16 residues. Trimming removed 1 base from V and 0 bases from J; junction bases left unmatched: 2. Looked up from germline, CDR1 is WSHSY and CDR2 is SAAADI. The CDR3, as DNA: TGCGCCAGCAGTGAGTTAGCGGGGAGCTCCTACAATGAGCAGTTCTTC. As protein: CASSELAGSSYNEQFF.

For this clonotype: This clone may be a read error of a much larger clone one base away. The CDR3 region has the DNA TGTGCCAGCAGTGCCGCAGCCCGACAGGGGCTGGTTGGCTACACCTTC. It is translated as CASSAAARQGLVGYTF. This chain links TRBV28 with TRBJ1-2, with 8 nucleotides matching TRBD1. Trimming cost V 5 bases and J 7 bases; bases outside gene matches: 15. This CDR3 comprises 16 residues. Germline V gene sequence: CDR1 MDHEN, CDR2 SYDVKM.

There are many counts of this clonotype. This CDR3 is CASKGVGNSPLHF. CDR3 coding DNA: TGTGCCAGTAAGGGTGTAGGAAATTCACCCCTCCACTTT. The J gene is TRBJ1-6, the V gene TRBV19; D not resolved. Germline assignment: CDR1 LNHDA and CDR2 SQIVND (reference sequence). This CDR3 has 13 amino acids. V was trimmed by 7 bases and J by 7 bases, leaving 11 bases between them.

Regarding this clonotype: With a much larger clone just one base away, this may be a read error. This chain joins TRBV12-3 or TRBV12-4 and TRBJ1-4; D remains unclear. The CDR3 sequence is 11 residues long. CDR3 bases: TGTGCCAGCAGCCTTAATGAAAGACTGTTTTTT. Protein sequence: CASSLNERLFF.